This record covers a single T cell receptor delta chain. In this sample, this clone turned up a few times. Its antigen has not been determined. It is likely a read error: a sequence one base away is far more abundant. Distinct nucleotide sequences in the sample also encode this CDR3. These data originate in a study of γδ T cells in repeated Plasmodium falciparum infection (dated by TCRdb to about 2021). About the full investigation: The natural-infection arm enrolled Malian children exposed to intense seasonal malaria transmission, compared against age and gender matched Australian children. Four controlled human malaria infections were administered to five malaria-naive U.S. adults over 644 days by bites from P. falciparum NF54-infected Anopheles stephensi mosquitoes. Controlled-infection subjects were sampled at baseline, immediately before selected infections, and 21 days after each infection. Malian gammadelta TCR repertoires were analysed cross-sectionally in periods with no transmission and longitudinally across episodes of acute febrile malaria. The study looked at how repeated Plasmodium falciparum infection shapes the human gammadelta T cell repertoire, using both natural infection in Mali and controlled human malaria infection. Overall study results and their limits: Because the controlled-infection cohort was small, analysis of inter-individual variability in gammadelta T cell responses was limited. Waves of new clonotype selection in Vdelta2-negative, largely Vdelta1+, gammadelta TCR repertoires appeared to be driven by repeated controlled infections. Vdelta2-negative gammadelta TCR repertoires from Malian children appeared more clonally expanded, less diverse and less shared than those of Australian children. Across time and infection, the Vgamma9/Vdelta2+ TCR repertoires showed a highly stable polyclonal makeup, with many TCRgamma sequences overlapping between individuals. The Malian cohort came from a small rural village of predominantly one ethnic group, limiting generalizability.

The method behind the library was multiplex PCR. The sequencer was an Illumina MiSeq. Each sorted gammadelta T cell sample was sequenced for both the TCR gamma (TRG) and TCR delta (TRD) chains. Per the original workflow: The repertoire analyses drew on clonotype tree plots, the accumulated frequency of the top 20 clonotypes, and diversity index (DI) and D75 metrics. TCRdb reprocessed the public reads with the caller CATT; rows with the same DNA were merged afterwards. The V and J calls, along with clone size, are taken from TCRdb and not from the paper's own processing. The sample data list 70,000 to 95,000 delta-chain clones, and over 1.1% of these were observed just once. Roughly 9.5% of the sample lies in the top ten. Vgamma9/Vdelta2+ and Vdelta2-negative gammadelta T cell populations were flow-sorted from peripheral blood mononuclear cells for bulk TCR repertoire analysis. From V the trimming removes 5 bases and from J it removes 0 bases, while the gene matches leave 15 bases of the junction unaccounted for. Per the germline V gene, TSWWSYY is the CDR1 and QGS is the CDR2. Spanning cysteine to phenylalanine, the CDR3 consists of 18 amino acids. Just the 54-base CDR3 DNA is kept, in frame starting at base 1.

This TCR was recovered from a pool of human donors (malaria-infected and uninfected, not separated). The V and J segments used are TRDV1 and TRDJ1; 7 middle bases align to TRDD3. TCRdb lists no J gene, so it was determined here by aligning the DNA to germline. The sample comprised gamma-delta T cells from blood. In nucleotides, the sequence is TGTGCTCTTGGGCCGGAAGGCTTAGCTGGGGGTTACACCGATAAACTCATCTTT. It translates to CALGPEGLAGGYTDKLIF.